The table lists the clone carrying this TCR beta chain with many counts. Its antigen is undetermined. These data originate in a study of regulatory T cells in long-lasting Graves disease. The time point denotes: newly diagnosed GD, antithyroid drugs for less than 3 months. PBMCs provided the RNA from which the TCR library was made. Both iRepertoire HTBI primers and Arm-PCR of CDR3 regions were used to build the TCR beta libraries. TCRdb independently ran MiXCR on the multiplex PCR reads; one entry per CDR3 protein. The sample shows around 420,000 distinct CDR3 sequences, 15% of them seen only once. The CDR3 sequence is 15 residues long. Trimming removed 1 base from V and 6 bases from J, with 13 bases in between. Germline CDR1 reads MNHEY; CDR2 reads SMNVEV (reference sequence). Study results and limitations: With a small sample size, accuracy may have been reduced.

This sample was shared with a second study, whose subject was T cells in Graves' hyperthyroidism and ophthalmopathy.

The specimen was peripheral blood mononuclear cells (PBMCs), collected at new diagnosis, from a patient treated with antithyroid drugs. The rearrangement uses TRBV27 and TRBJ2-1, with D tentatively TRBD2 (6 bases). This sequence originates from a woman aged 40 to 50 with Graves disease. The CDR3 nucleotides are TGTGCCAGCAGTTTATTGGGGGAGGCCGTCAATGAGCAGTTCTTC. Translating it yields CASSLLGEAVNEQFF.